This entry lists 30 T cell receptor beta chains sequenced from one sample in a study of response to subunit inactivated influenza vaccine. TCRdb passed the RT-PCR reads through MiXCR, listing each CDR3 protein once. The sample contains 500,000 to 600,000 distinct CDR3 sequences, around 11% of which appear only once. The sample also formed part of further work on T cells expressing NK-cell markers. That work states: As the method of synthesis, 5'RACE template switching with UMIs yielded TCR beta cDNA.

The starting material was PBMCs from blood, obtained on the day of vaccination. These receptors were obtained from a man aged 50-60 years who received an inactivated influenza vaccine.

This clonotype was picked up a small number of times. The genes are TRBV11-2 and TRBJ2-7, with TRBD1 matching over 7 bases. The V gene's germline CDR1 is SGHAT and CDR2 FQNNGV. The CDR3 covers 14 residues. Trimming took 5 bases from V and 3 from J; bases not matched to a gene: 7. In DNA form, the CDR3 reads TGTGCCAGCAGCCTGGGACAGACCAACTACGAGCAGTACTTC. It codes for CASSLGQTNYEQYF.

Ten or more counts support this clonotype. This chain uses TRBV2 with TRBJ2-7, with 7 bases fitting TRBD1. The germline V gene encodes CDR1 SNHLY and CDR2 FYNNEI. The CDR3 loop spans 14 amino acids. Trimming removed 6 bases from V and 0 bases from J; junction bases left unmatched: 5. The CDR3 DNA sequence: TGTGCCAGCAGAGAGGGACAGATCTCCTACGAGCAGTACTTC. Its protein product is CASREGQISYEQYF.

This chain connects TRBV29-1 to TRBJ1-2; D is unclear. Germline V gene data show CDR1 as SQVTM and CDR2 as ANQGSEA. The CDR3 contains 13 residues. Trimming took 5 bases from V and 0 from J, leaving 10 bases between them. In nucleotides, the CDR3 is TGCAGCGTTTCCGTAAACGCTAACTATGGCTACACCTTC. Translation: CSVSVNANYGYTF.

In this sample, this clonotype turned up many times. The genes are TRBV4-2 and TRBJ1-4; D is possibly TRBD1 (5 bases). V was shortened by 2 bases and J by 4 bases, with 11 bases between the two germline ends. Germline loops: CDR1 LGHNA, CDR2 YNFKEQ. This CDR3 spans 15 amino acids. The CDR3 bases are TGTGCCAGCAGCCAACCCGGACACCTTAATGAAAAACTGTTTTTT. It codes for CASSQPGHLNEKLFF.

The sample holds a few counts of this clonotype. V usage is TRBV29-1 and J usage is TRBJ2-7; 8 nucleotides align to TRBD1. The CDR3 has 17 residues. Germline V gene data show CDR1 as SQVTM and CDR2 as ANQGSEA. Trimming took 6 bases from V and 2 from J; bases not matched to a gene: 18. Written as DNA, the CDR3 is TGCAGCGTCATGGGAGGCGTAGGGGACAGGTCCGCCTACGAGCAGTACTTC. Its translation: CSVMGGVGDRSAYEQYF.

The V call is TRBV20-1, the J call TRBJ2-1, with D perhaps matching TRBD1 (6 bases). The CDR3 has 13 amino acids. From germline, CDR1 is DFQATT and CDR2 SNEGSKA (reference sequence). Between the trimmed V and J ends, which lost 5 bases and 2 bases, there was a span of 10 bases. The CDR3 region is CSASPGAYNEQFF. The CDR3 nucleotides are TGCAGTGCTTCCCCAGGGGCCTACAATGAGCAGTTCTTC.

The chain links TRBV7-7 to TRBJ2-5, with 7 bases fitting TRBD1. Unmatched junction bases numbered 8, after V lost 1 base and J lost 6 bases. The CDR3 contains 15 residues. Germline CDR1 reads SSHAT; CDR2 reads FNYEAQ (reference sequence). CDR3 nucleotides: TGTGCCAGCAGCTTAGAGCTTCAGGGGGAGAAGACCCAGTACTTC. This gives the protein CASSLELQGEKTQYF.

In DNA form, the CDR3 reads TGCGCCAGCAGCCAAGATCTCGCGGGAGGGCCCATTGGCGAGCAGTACTTC. This gives the protein CASSQDLAGGPIGEQYF. The chain links TRBV4-3 to TRBJ2-7; 9 positions match TRBD2. The trim removed 0 bases at V and 6 bases at J, leaving 12 bases unmatched. CDR3 size: 17 residues. In germline, CDR1 is LGHNA, CDR2 YSLEER.

This chain links TRBV12-3 or TRBV12-4 with TRBJ2-7; TRBD1 is a possible D gene (6 bases). V lost 6 bases and J 2 bases, leaving 14 bases between the germline ends. The CDR3 consists of 14 residues. This chain's CDR3 is CASSSTGSTYEQYF. CDR3 bases: TGTGCCAGCAGCTCCACAGGGTCAACCTACGAGCAGTACTTC.

This clonotype was seen a handful of times. The J gene is TRBJ2-3, the V gene TRBV7-3; no definite D call. V shed 0 bases and J shed 4 bases, with 5 bases lying between them. Germline CDR1 is SGHTA and CDR2 is FQGTGA. The CDR3 length is 13 residues. CDR3 protein: CASSLTYSDTQYF. CDR3 DNA: TGTGCCAGCAGCTTAACCTATTCAGATACGCAGTATTTT.

The chain combines TRBV7-9 with TRBJ2-7; maybe TRBD1 (6 bases). Trimming removed 1 base at V and 1 base at J, with 17 bases between. Germline V CDR1 and CDR2: SEHNR, FQNEAQ (reference sequence). The CDR3 covers 17 residues. Here the CDR3 reads CASSLDWPGAKSYEQYF. The CDR3 DNA follows: TGTGCCAGCAGCTTAGATTGGCCAGGGGCCAAATCCTACGAGCAGTACTTC.

The CDR3 region is CASSRGPGLTYEQYF. The CDR3 DNA sequence: TGTGCCAGCAGCCGGGGGCCGGGACTTACTTACGAGCAGTACTTC. V usage is TRBV4-2 and J usage is TRBJ2-7, with D possibly being TRBD1 or TRBD2 (6 bases each). This CDR3 is 15 amino acids long. V was shortened by 4 bases and J by 4 bases, with 17 bases between the two germline ends. Germline values: CDR1 LGHNA, CDR2 YNFKEQ.

This sequence joins TRBV10-3 and TRBJ1-4, with D tentatively TRBD1 (6 bases). Germline V gives CDR1 ENHRY, CDR2 SYGVKD. The CDR3 spans 16 residues. Trimming stripped 0 bases from V and 0 bases from J, with 8 bases between. The CDR3 DNA sequence: TGTGCCATCAGTGAGTCCGGGGGCGCAACTAATGAAAAACTGTTTTTT. It encodes CAISESGGATNEKLFF.

This chain connects TRBV30 to TRBJ2-3; possibly TRBD2 for D (6 bases). CDR1 and CDR2 (germline): GTSNPN, SVGIG (reference sequence). Deletions cut 5 bases from V and 2 bases from J, with 14 bases between. This CDR3 has 14 amino acids. The CDR3, as DNA: TGTGCCTGGGAAACCGCGGGGTACACAGATACGCAGTATTTT. Protein product: CAWETAGYTDTQYF.

The chain links TRBV29-1 to TRBJ2-1, with 11 bases fitting TRBD1. This CDR3 contains 16 residues. CDR1 is SQVTM, CDR2 ANQGSEA, per germline. J was trimmed by 8 bases and V by 3 bases; bases with no gene match: 12. The CDR3 here is CSVDWASGTGGDEQFF. The CDR3 nucleotides are TGCAGCGTTGATTGGGCCTCCGGGACAGGGGGTGATGAGCAGTTCTTC.

This clonotype was picked up a small number of times. A junction boundary mismatches the germline segment, possibly from a read error. V gene TRBV7-7 combines with J gene TRBJ2-2; possible D gene TRBD1, 6 bases. Germline loops: CDR1 SSHAT, CDR2 FNYEAQ (reference sequence). The length of the CDR3 is 14 residues. CDR3 protein: CASSQNTGTGELFF. CDR3 in DNA: TGTGCTAGCAGCCAGAATACAGGGACCGGGGAGCTGTTTTTT. Combining the CDR3 with reference TRBV7-7 and TRBJ2-2 gives the whole variable domain GAGVSQSPRYKVTKRGQDVTLRCDPISSHATLYWYQQALGQGPEFLTYFNYEAQPDKSGLPSDRFSAERPEGSISTLTIQRTEQRDSAMYRCASSQNTGTGELFFGEGSRLTVL.

The chain combines TRBV20-1 with TRBJ2-1; unclear D gene. Germline V gene data show CDR1 as DFQATT and CDR2 as SNEGSKA (reference sequence). V was clipped by 0 bases and J by 9 bases, with 21 bases between them. CDR3 length: 16 residues. The CDR3 spells CSARDPTKSWTVEQFF. CDR3 nucleotides: TGCAGTGCTAGAGATCCTACTAAGTCCTGGACGGTTGAGCAGTTCTTC.

The chain joins TRBV3-1 to TRBJ2-4; D ambiguous. V was trimmed by 1 base and J by 0 bases, leaving 4 bases between them. The germline CDR1 and CDR2 sequences are LGHDT and YNNKEL (reference sequence). The CDR3 is made up of 14 amino acids. CDR3 coding DNA: TGTGCCAGCAGCCAAGTGGAAGCCAAAAACATTCAGTACTTC. The encoded protein is CASSQVEAKNIQYF.

The J gene is TRBJ2-7, the V gene TRBV20-1, with 11 bases fitting TRBD2. Germline V gene lookup returns CDR1 DFQATT and CDR2 SNEGSKA (reference sequence). There are 15 residues in the CDR3. V gave up 0 bases and J gave up 5 bases; unmatched junction bases: 6. CDR3 DNA sequence: TGCAGTGCTAGAGATCCCACTAGCGGGAGAGACGAGCAGTACTTC. It is translated as CSARDPTSGRDEQYF.

This chain joins TRBV25-1 and TRBJ1-5, with 8 bases matching TRBD1. The CDR3 extends over 15 amino acids. Germline assignment: CDR1 MGHDK and CDR2 SYGVNS. J was trimmed by 3 bases and V by 6 bases; bases with no gene match: 7. The CDR3 nucleotides read TGTGCCAGCAGAGCCGGACAGGGAGTCAATCAGCCCCAGCATTTT. It yields the protein CASRAGQGVNQPQHF. Looking up the rest from reference TRBV25-1 and TRBJ1-5 gives the full variable domain: EADIYQTPRYLVIGTGKKITLECSQTMGHDKMYWYQQDPGMELHLIHYSYGVNSTEKGDLSSESTVSRIRTEHFPLTLESARPSHTSQYLCASRAGQGVNQPQHFGDGTRLSIL.

This clonotype came up a few times. The chain employs TRBV27 and TRBJ2-2; 14 positions match TRBD2. The J segment lost 8 bases and the V segment lost 6 bases, leaving 17 bases of the junction unmatched. Germline V gene data show CDR1 as MNHEY and CDR2 as SMNVEV (reference sequence). There are 19 residues in the CDR3. CDR3: CASRLRPGTSGGPSGELFF. The CDR3, as DNA: TGTGCCAGCAGACTCAGACCTGGGACTAGCGGGGGCCCTAGTGGGGAGCTGTTTTTT.

The rearrangement uses TRBV28 and TRBJ1-6, with 8 bases fitting TRBD1. Germline V gene data show CDR1 as MDHEN and CDR2 as SYDVKM. The V segment lost 7 bases and the J segment 8 bases; nucleotides outside the gene matches: 1. The CDR3 length is 12 residues. DNA for the CDR3: TGTGCCAGCATGACAGGGGATTCACCCCTCCACTTT. Amino acids: CASMTGDSPLHF.

This clonotype was counted between two and nine times. V and J are TRBV18 and TRBJ2-7, with 7 positions matching TRBD1. After removal of 1 base from V and 6 bases from J, the junction contained 3 bases not matched to a gene. This CDR3 region has 13 residues. CDR1 and CDR2 (germline): KGHSH, LQKENI. CDR3 bases: TGTGCCAGCTCACCACTTCCAGGGGGCGAGCAGTACTTC. Translating gives CASSPLPGGEQYF.

This rearrangement joins TRBV20-1 to TRBJ1-4; TRBD1 aligns across 8 bases. CDR3 length: 14 amino acids. Trimming cost V 4 bases and J 8 bases; bases outside gene matches: 9. Germline lookup yields CDR1 DFQATT and CDR2 SNEGSKA (reference sequence). The CDR3 reads CSATNTGGAEKLFF. Written as DNA, the CDR3 is TGCAGTGCTACTAATACAGGGGGGGCGGAAAAACTGTTTTTT.

In this sample, this clonotype turned up a few times. J is TRBJ2-3 and V is TRBV6-5; TRBD2 aligns across 11 bases. Germline V lookup: CDR1 MNHEY, CDR2 SVGAGI. V dropped 0 bases and J dropped 2; count of bases not matched to a gene: 4. The CDR3 consists of 17 residues. This chain's CDR3 is CASSYSSSGGSTDTQYF. The CDR3 bases are TGTGCCAGCAGTTACTCCTCTAGCGGGGGGTCCACAGATACGCAGTATTTT.

This clonotype was counted only a few times. The gene calls are TRBV15 and TRBJ2-3; D perhaps matches TRBD2 (5 bases). The CDR3 covers 13 residues. Trimming pared 5 bases from V and 1 base from J, leaving 7 bases between. Germline V gives CDR1 LNHNV, CDR2 YYDKDF (reference sequence). Written as DNA, the CDR3 is TGTGCCACCAGCGCCGGGGGCACAGATACGCAGTATTTT. This codes for CATSAGGTDTQYF.

The rearrangement uses TRBV20-1 and TRBJ2-7; D gene ambiguous. The CDR3 has 11 amino acids. V lost 1 base to trimming and J lost 6 bases, with 7 bases between them. Per the germline V gene, CDR1 is DFQATT and CDR2 is SNEGSKA (reference sequence). The CDR3 nucleotides are TGCAGTGCTAGAGTCTTCTTCGAGCAGTACTTC. As protein: CSARVFFEQYF.

This clonotype was seen more than once but under ten times. The J gene is TRBJ2-7, the V gene TRBV9; D unresolved. Deletions cut 0 bases from V and 2 bases from J, with 12 bases between. CDR1 is SGDLS and CDR2 is YYNGEE in the germline V gene. This CDR3 region has 15 residues. The CDR3 coding sequence is TGTGCCAGCAGCGTAGGAGATGGTAGGGCCTACGAGCAGTACTTC. Amino acids: CASSVGDGRAYEQYF.

The chain employs TRBV28 and TRBJ2-1; D perhaps matches TRBD1 (7 bases). Germline V gene lookup returns CDR1 MDHEN and CDR2 SYDVKM. V was cut by 9 bases and J by 2 bases, with 17 bases left in between. The CDR3 consists of 15 residues. This chain's CDR3 is CARKRQGGAYNEQFF. The CDR3 DNA sequence: TGTGCCAGGAAACGTCAGGGGGGCGCCTACAATGAGCAGTTCTTC.

This clonotype was seen at least ten times. The V gene is TRBV12-3 or TRBV12-4, the J gene TRBJ1-5, with TRBD1 as a possible D gene (5 bases). The V end was cut by 1 base, the J end by 5 bases, with 12 bases between. This CDR3 comprises 15 residues. CDR3 sequence: CASSLGGARDQPQHF. DNA of the CDR3: TGTGCCAGCAGTTTAGGTGGGGCAAGGGATCAGCCCCAGCATTTT.